Listed below are T cell receptor beta chains from one sample, sequenced in a study of cytomegalovirus exposure and HLA in healthy donors. Here immunoSEQ multiplex PCR was the method, and the copy in TCRdb shows in-frame clones only, minus some. The sample holds fewer than 70,000 clones, 73% seen once. Sequencing was done on a sample of PBMCs. The receptors come from a man between 50 and 59 years old in good health and CMV-seronegative. Both conserved end residues are part of each CDR3. Fields, in order: J gene, V gene, CDR3 protein.

>TRBJ1-2|TRBV5-1
CASSFNREGGYTF
>TRBJ1-3|TRBV7-8
CASSFSDRDISGNTIYF
>TRBJ2-1|TRBV2
CASSESSGGVREVQFF
>TRBJ2-5|TRBV7-6
CASSLDGTTGGTQYF
>TRBJ2-7|TRBV27
CASSPTGIPYEQYF
>TRBJ1-3|TRBV9
CASSPPRTGNTIYF
>TRBJ2-1|TRBV2
CASSEDLAGGSELQFF
>TRBJ1-2|TRBV5-1
CASSHRQGGYTF
>TRBJ2-5|TRBV19
CASSSGGVKGQETQYF
>TRBJ2-2|TRBV9
CASSVSGGPNTGELFF
>TRBJ2-7|TRBV27
CASSPTEGAYEQYF
>TRBJ2-1|TRBV5-1
CASRGKTVSSYNEQFF
>TRBJ1-2|TRBV30
CAWSEGRDYGYTF
>TRBJ2-3|TRBV5-4
CASSRALTDTQYF
>TRBJ2-1|TRBV9
CASSVWGGGAENEQFF
>TRBJ2-2|TRBV6-5
CASSFATGWGTGELFF
>TRBJ1-4|TRBV15
CATSRDPGYRPNEKLFF
>TRBJ2-7|TRBV19
CASSEGQGAFSEQYF
>TRBJ2-3|TRBV30
CAWSTLGLAGGLNRGDTQYF
>TRBJ2-3|TRBV10-1
CASRRIIRTKAGCTDTQYF
>TRBJ1-1|TRBV7-9
CSSSLWGGAFF
>TRBJ1-4|TRBV5-4
CASSRDSLATNEKLFF
>TRBJ2-5|TRBV7-7
CASSLSQGSTQYF
>TRBJ2-7|TRBV7-6
CASSLGQRSYEQYF
>TRBJ1-1|TRBV6-6
CASNRKVNTEAFF
>TRBJ1-2|TRBV6-6
CASSFDRGLGYTF
>TRBJ2-7|TRBV6-5
CASNPSGTPYEQYF
>TRBJ2-3|TRBV7-7
CASSLAPGTSGAPSTDTQYF
>TRBJ2-7|TRBV6-6
CASSGGGRAYEQYF
>TRBJ2-7|TRBV15
CATSRDRGQYEQYF
>TRBJ1-5|TRBV6-1
CASSEREGERANQPQHF
>TRBJ2-1|TRBV14
CASSQRETSGFYNEQFF
>TRBJ1-1|TRBV11-2
CASRKTGDMNTEAFF
>TRBJ2-1|TRBV7-3
CASSPYTDNEQFF
>TRBJ2-3|TRBV7-2
CASSLLAKGLAGNTQYF
>TRBJ2-7|TRBV7-9
CASSQTSGGNPEQYF
>TRBJ2-4|TRBV30
CAWRDRGRAYF
>TRBJ2-3|TRBV5-1
CASSLDSRGADTQYF
>TRBJ2-7|TRBV19
CASSIGTKYEQYF
>TRBJ1-4|TRBV30
CAWSSGTNNEKLFF
>TRBJ2-7|TRBV4-1
CASSQRQGNEQYF
>TRBJ1-5|TRBV7-2
CASSFGSPGRSNQPQHF
>TRBJ1-2|TRBV9
CASSGLDRGKNSYGYTF
>TRBJ2-7|TRBV11-2
CASSHTGGLYEQYF